A single sample gave rise to the 2 T cell receptor beta chains below, sequenced in a study of blood T cells in healthy people across ages. The use of a sample-barcoded 5' primer and a J-beta primer mix characterized a second PCR of roughly 7 to 11 cycles. One entry per CDR3 protein, called by TCRdb with MiXCR from the 5' RACE reads. The table shows 1.5 million to 2 million distinct CDR3 sequences, with about 49% occurring only once. Material for sequencing was blood. The receptors come from a woman aged 40 to 49 in good health.

The chain has TRBV6-6 and TRBJ2-7; possible D gene TRBD1, 6 bases. V lost 7 bases and J lost 2, with 18 bases in between. CDR3 length: 15 amino acids. The germline V gene has CDR1 MNHNY and CDR2 SVGAGI (reference sequence). CDR3 protein: CASTSSGQTTYEQYF. DNA of the CDR3: TGTGCCAGCACCTCGTCTGGACAGACAACCTACGAGCAGTACTTC.

The chain couples TRBV5-1 to TRBJ2-6, with 12 bases identical to TRBD2. The CDR3 totals 18 residues. Germline assignment: CDR1 SGHRS and CDR2 YFSETQ. Unmatched junction bases numbered 7, after V lost 3 bases and J lost 3 bases. CDR3 amino acids: CASSSTGLAGGGANVLTF. In DNA, the CDR3 is TGCGCCAGCAGCTCGACGGGACTAGCGGGCGGTGGGGCCAACGTCCTGACTTTC.